This T cell receptor beta chain was identified during a study of T cells in Graves' hyperthyroidism and ophthalmopathy. About the study: The initial diagnosis was the point when peripheral blood was collected, ahead of any treatment.

Amplification targeted TCR beta CDR3 regions from RNA transcripts. A first-round RT-PCR of the TCR CDR3 used the HTBI primer set. Using its own MiXCR run on the multiplex PCR reads, TCRdb lists one record per CDR3 protein. This sample yields hundreds of thousands of distinct CDR3 sequences, of which 15% to 20% are seen a single time; approximately 50% belongs to the top ten. Each person with ophthalmopathy scored at least 3 on the Clinical Activity Score, reached NOSPECS grade 4 or higher, and had been ill under 3 months. Each diagnosis drew on symptoms, thyroxine, TRAb, thyroid ultrasound and orbital computed tomography findings. Isolation of PBMCs was performed on about 9.9 ml fresh peripheral blood. Between the trimmed V and J ends, which lost 10 bases and 1 base, there was a span of 14 bases. Germline V lookup: CDR1 MNHEY, CDR2 SMNVEV (reference sequence). The CDR3 sequence is 15 residues long.

The receptor was isolated from a man aged 40-49 years with Graves' ophthalmopathy. Input material: blood. The V and J genes are TRBV27 and TRBJ2-6; a weak D match, TRBD2 (5 bases). CDR3 nucleotides: TGTGCCATCTCCGTGTCGGGGTCTGGGGCCAACGTCCTGACTTTC. Residues: CAISVSGSGANVLTF. Together with reference TRBV27 and TRBJ2-6, the CDR3 gives the full variable domain: EAQVTQNPRYLITVTGKKLTVTCSQNMNHEYMSWYRQDPGLGLRQIYYSMNVEVTDKGDVPEGYKVSRKEKRNFPLILESPSPNQTSLYFCAISVSGSGANVLTFGAGSRLTVL.